The rows below give T cell receptor beta chains drawn from one sample of a study of identical twins. TCRdb re-called the 5' RACE reads with MiXCR, one entry per CDR3 protein. This table holds 650,000 to 800,000 distinct CDR3 sequences, 8.6% found once. These data were also reused for a study on yellow fever vaccine responses in identical twins.

Sequenced sample: PBMCs. The receptors derive from a woman aged 18-30 years in good health. The CDR3 runs from the conserved cysteine through the conserved F or W. Each record gives: J gene, clone size, V gene, D gene, CDR3 protein, CDR3 DNA. The D gene is left open where the match is weak. Size values are once, few and many counts, or a class for expanded clones, and some rows have none.

TRBJ2-1	many	TRBV20-1	TRBD2	CSAPLAGVYNEQFF	TGCAGTGCACCACTAGCGGGAGTTTACAATGAGCAGTTCTTC
TRBJ2-7	few	TRBV9	NA	CASSGNAGLDTYEQYF	TGTGCCAGCAGCGGGAACGCGGGGCTTGATACCTACGAGCAGTACTTC
TRBJ2-7	NA	TRBV9	NA	CASSVALWGELYEQYF	TGTGCCAGCAGCGTAGCTTTGTGGGGCGAACTGTACGAGCAGTACTTC
TRBJ2-7	NA	TRBV19	NA	CASSINYYEQYF	TGTGCCAGTAGTATAAATTACTACGAGCAGTACTTC
TRBJ2-2	few	TRBV7-9	NA	CASSWYSDGQNTGELFF	TGTGCCAGCAGCTGGTATTCGGACGGCCAGAACACCGGGGAGCTGTTTTTT
TRBJ2-2	NA	TRBV20-1	NA	CSGQAPNTGELFF	TGCAGTGGTCAGGCCCCGAACACCGGGGAGCTGTTTTTT
TRBJ2-1	few	TRBV7-3	TRBD1	CASSPGTETSYNEQFF	TGTGCCAGCAGCCCCGGGACAGAGACATCCTACAATGAGCAGTTCTTC
TRBJ2-7	NA	TRBV20-1	NA	CSASTDLYEQYF	TGCAGTGCTAGTACGGACCTCTACGAGCAGTACTTC
TRBJ2-1	many	TRBV9	TRBD1	CASSVGRTGSAHNEQFF	TGTGCCAGCAGCGTAGGCCGGACAGGAAGCGCACACAATGAGCAGTTCTTC
TRBJ2-7	NA	TRBV20-1	NA	CSARDFLAQVSEQYF	TGCAGTGCTAGAGATTTTCTTGCCCAGGTATCCGAGCAGTACTTC
TRBJ2-1	few	TRBV20-1	TRBD2	CSALTSGQYNEQFF	TGCAGTGCTCTGACTAGCGGTCAATACAATGAGCAGTTCTTC
TRBJ1-2	few	TRBV12-3/TRBV12-4	NA	CASSSRTVNYGYTF	TGTGCCAGCAGTTCCAGGACGGTGAACTATGGCTACACCTTC
TRBJ1-1	few	TRBV10-3	NA	CAISESTGRIGLTEAFF	TGTGCCATCAGTGAGTCAACAGGGCGGATCGGGTTAACTGAAGCTTTCTTT
TRBJ2-1	few	TRBV20-1	TRBD1	CSARGTGSYNEQFF	TGCAGTGCTAGAGGGACAGGGTCCTACAATGAGCAGTTCTTC